The entry that follows covers one TCR beta chain sequence. What this receptor recognizes is not known. No per-base quality is available; no much larger clone lies one base away. This entry comes from a study of blood T cell repertoires in COVID-19 (dated by TCRdb to about 2020). For the study in its entirety: Collaborator samples came from the United States, Italy and Spain and covered acute and convalescent phases of COVID-19. The material from the prospective study consisted of cDNA or gDNA derived from T cells, B-cell-depleted T cells, or PBMCs. Deeply sampled blood TCRbeta repertoires from subjects exposed to, actively infected with, or recovered from COVID-19 were included in the dataset. The repertoires were released in a freely available public database meant as a resource for research on the immune response to SARS-CoV-2. Samples came from the ongoing ImmuneRACE study (first 160 participants) plus 1,254 subjects from 6 global collaborators. The sample metadata nearly always contained a de-identified subject ID, COVID-19 status, age in years and sex. Where available, HLA class I and class II types were obtained from metadata supplied by the sample provider rather than from assay-based typing. What the work shows at the level of the full study, not this receptor alone: Clinical and demographic metadata were provided uncurated, with the amount varying by source and participant.

Whole blood was collected in K2EDTA tubes by collaborating institutions according to the institutions' own protocols. For TCRbeta analysis, collaborators shipped samples as frozen whole blood, isolated PBMCs, or DNA extracted from either of those sample types. TCRbeta CDR3 regions were amplified from genomic DNA by means of the immunoSEQ Assay, a bias-controlled multiplex PCR. The published analysis was carried out like this. Within the assay, amplification of reference gene primers was used to estimate how many nucleated cells each sample contained. To quantify the absolute abundance of each unique TCRbeta CDR3 rearrangement, sequence reads were collapsed and filtered. For each sample, productive Simpson clonality was calculated as the square root of Simpson's diversity index across productive rearrangements. The source is immuneACCESS, and TCRdb retained only in-frame sequences with V and J called. Part of the clones is not carried over; for the studies checked, unresolved V genes explain less than half of this, and the remainder is unexplained. For V, J and clone size, that table is used; D and trimming come from the DNA. The sample table shows 65,000 to 100,000 clones, and more than 80% are seen once. Of the sample, roughly a sixth falls within the top ten clones.

CDR3 length: 12 amino acids, cysteine to phenylalanine. Only CDR3 DNA remains: 36 bases, in frame from the first base. V loses 8 bases, J loses 0 bases, and the germline ends lie 8 bases apart. CDR1 and CDR2, per the germline V gene (reference sequence), are GTSNPN and SVGIG. This TCR came from a woman of 80 years or more with acute or convalescent COVID-19. The sequence is built from TRBV30 and TRBJ1-3; the D gene is unclear. The specimen was peripheral blood. The DNA reads as follows: TGTGCCGGTACATACTCTGGAAACACCATATATTTT. Protein translation: CAGTYSGNTIYF. Full variable domain (CDR3 extended with the reference TRBV30 and TRBJ1-3 proteins): SQTIHQWPATLVQPVGSPLSLECTVEGTSNPNLYWYRQAAGRGLQLLFYSVGIGQISSEVPQNLSASRPQDRQFILSSKKLLLSDSGFYLCAGTYSGNTIYFGEGSWLTVV.